The present TCR beta chain was sequenced within a study of cytomegalovirus exposure and HLA in healthy donors. Turning to this clone: Its matching antigen is unknown.

Both 60 Vbeta primers and 13 Jbeta primers went into the PCR. The data were produced by immunoSEQ multiplex PCR, yet TCRdb's version contains in-frame clones alone and is incomplete. The table gives approximately 60,000 clones; the top ten clones make up 5% to 5.5% of it. The V end lost 0 bases, the J end lost 3 bases, and 6 bases lay between the germline ends. The CDR3 is 13 residues long. Germline V lookup: CDR1 SGHTA, CDR2 FQGNSA. Whole-study findings and limits: Rarity held for most TCR sequences, but there were some public TCRs that occurred in many donors. Presence/absence analyses assumed roughly uniform sequencing depth across donors.

At the time of sampling, donors were nominally healthy, though unrecorded immune exposures were likely. This clonotype was obtained from a man under 40 in good health and CMV-seropositive. Sequencing was done on a sample of PBMCs. The V gene is TRBV7-2, the J gene TRBJ2-7; D unclear. The DNA for the CDR3 is TGTGCCAGCAGCTTAGCGAGGAACTACGAGCAGTACTTC. It specifies CASSLARNYEQYF.